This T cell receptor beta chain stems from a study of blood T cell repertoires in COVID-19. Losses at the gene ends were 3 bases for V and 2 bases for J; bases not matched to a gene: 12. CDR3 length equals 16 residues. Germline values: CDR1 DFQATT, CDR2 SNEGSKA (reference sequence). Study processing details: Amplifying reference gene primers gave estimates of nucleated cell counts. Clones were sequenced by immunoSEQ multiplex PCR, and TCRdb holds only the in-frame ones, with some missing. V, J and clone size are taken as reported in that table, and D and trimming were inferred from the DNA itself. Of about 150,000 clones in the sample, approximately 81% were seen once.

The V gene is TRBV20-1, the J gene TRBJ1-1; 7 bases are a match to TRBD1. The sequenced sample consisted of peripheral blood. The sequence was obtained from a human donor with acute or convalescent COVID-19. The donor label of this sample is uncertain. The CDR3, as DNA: TGCAGTGCTAGTCGTGCAGGGGGTTGGGCCAACACTGAAGCTTTCTTT. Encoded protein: CSASRAGGWANTEAFF.